This TCR beta chain derives from a study of blood T cell repertoires in COVID-19. In the study overall: The United States, Italy and Spain supplied acute and convalescent COVID-19 samples. T cells, B-cell-depleted T cells, or PBMCs provided the cDNA or gDNA that served as material.

J was trimmed by 4 bases and V by 5 bases; bases with no gene match: 6. This CDR3 has 15 amino acids. CDR1 is SGHVS and CDR2 is FNYEAQ in the germline V gene. Original analysis: From reference gene primer amplification, estimates of nucleated cell counts were derived. TCRdb's table, derived via immunoSEQ multiplex PCR, lists solely in-frame clones and lacks some. Clonal size and the V and J genes are those of that table, whereas D and trimming came from the DNA. The sample contains about 160,000 clones, about 74% of which appear only once. The sequenced material came from peripheral blood. The J gene is TRBJ2-1, the V gene TRBV7-6; 9 nucleotides match TRBD1. This TCR came from a man in his sixties with acute or convalescent COVID-19. This CDR3 is CASSTRDRVYNEQFF. In DNA form, the CDR3 reads TGTGCCAGCAGCACGCGGGACAGGGTTTACAATGAGCAGTTCTTC.